This T cell receptor (beta chain) was found in a study of blood T cell repertoires in COVID-19. Produced via immunoSEQ multiplex PCR; TCRdb's table is partial and in-frame only. The table shows a few hundred thousand clones, with about 90% occurring only once. Germline loops: CDR1 LGHNT, CDR2 FRNRAP. Trimming took 0 bases from V and 3 from J, leaving 8 bases between them. CDR3 length equals 14 residues. The chain has TRBV12-5 and TRBJ1-2; D might be TRBD1 (5 bases). The source material was PBMCs or T cells enriched from blood (not recorded which). This TCR was sampled from a woman under 40 who had recovered from COVID-19. The CDR3 here is CASGLVPRDYGYTF. The CDR3 bases are TGTGCTAGTGGTTTGGTACCCAGGGACTATGGCTACACCTTC.